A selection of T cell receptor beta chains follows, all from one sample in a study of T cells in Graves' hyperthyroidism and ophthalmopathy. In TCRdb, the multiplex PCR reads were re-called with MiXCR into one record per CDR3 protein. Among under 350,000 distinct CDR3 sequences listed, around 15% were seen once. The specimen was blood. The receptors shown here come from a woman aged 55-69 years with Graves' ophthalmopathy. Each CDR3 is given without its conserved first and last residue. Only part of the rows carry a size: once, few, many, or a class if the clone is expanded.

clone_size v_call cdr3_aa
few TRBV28 AGLILAGGQETQY
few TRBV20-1 SAIELRKEQF
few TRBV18 ASSPIQGIGEQY
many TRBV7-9 ASSQGLAGGDEQF
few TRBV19 ASSKTTYEQF
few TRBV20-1 SARGGSSNYGYT
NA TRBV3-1 ASSLAGGSGASSYNEQF
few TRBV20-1 SARDRTGGEQY
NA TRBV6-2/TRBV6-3 ASSLGQGRSPLH
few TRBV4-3 ASSQDFMHRGGSPLH
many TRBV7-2 ASRAQGAMNTEAF
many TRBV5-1 ASSLAGPDRGNGELF
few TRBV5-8 ASSLDFGGSGNTIY
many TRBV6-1 ASSLKPQGDYGTGELF
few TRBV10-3 AISDPGAGGSTDTQY
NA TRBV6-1 ASTSPPRTANYGYT
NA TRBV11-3 ASSLGRQGSNTGELF
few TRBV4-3 ASSQGEAGPTGELF
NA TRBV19 ASSEGRGHGELF
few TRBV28 ASCWRNTGELF
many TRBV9 ASSRQGSVDGTEAF
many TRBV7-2 ASSRVASGDSTDTQY
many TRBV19 ASSGAGGIQETQY
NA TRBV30 AWSSWDRGNQPQH
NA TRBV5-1 ASSLTGGEDTQY
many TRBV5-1 ASSLVRGEQY
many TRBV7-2 ASSPNFRDRGLEEQY
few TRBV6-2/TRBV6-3 ASSYPEAGKRLSNQPQH
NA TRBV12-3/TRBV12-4 ASNLLAYKRGSYNEQF
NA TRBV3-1 ASSLGSDGYTGELF
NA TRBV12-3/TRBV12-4 ASSFGVQDWPQH
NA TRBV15 ATGGRTSNEQF
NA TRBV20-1 SASAGANTEAF
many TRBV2 ASTPEGDNYGYT
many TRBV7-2 ASSLSGSGGLNEQF
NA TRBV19 ASSMAGGSNYGYT
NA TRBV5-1 ASSLEFASTDTQY
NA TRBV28 ASLGLSGSSYEQC
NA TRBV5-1 ASSDQGTDQETQY
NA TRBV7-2 ASSSTGSYSNQPQH
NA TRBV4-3 ASSHSGNHNEQF
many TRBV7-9 ASSSSGAEKLF
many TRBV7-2 ASSLARVSNQPQH
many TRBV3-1 ASSQVARENSPLH
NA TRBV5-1 ASSLGFGFEQF
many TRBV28 ASSLFPSLRTPFEQY
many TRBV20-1 SVLVMNTEAF
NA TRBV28 ASVQGPTGELYEQY
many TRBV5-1 ASSLVGGRSGYGYT
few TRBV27 ASSFRTGMGEQY
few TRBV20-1 SAPRTGTGVTNEKLF
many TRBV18 ASSPGGIHEQY
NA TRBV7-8 ASSNHNEQF
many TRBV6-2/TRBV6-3 ASKQGGSTEAF
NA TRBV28 ASEDSGQGNNEQF
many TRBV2 ASSVYVSTEAF
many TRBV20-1 SARDADRGTGTQY
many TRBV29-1 SVGGQGGMNTEAF
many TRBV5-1 ASSLAQGAGAGYT
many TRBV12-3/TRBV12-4 ASSRHYEQY